A single TCR beta chain is shown here with its context. The study ran its PCR with 60 Vbeta and 13 Jbeta primers. Produced via immunoSEQ multiplex PCR; TCRdb's table is partial and in-frame only. This sample contains 200,000 or so clones. This sample was included in a study of cytomegalovirus exposure and HLA in healthy donors. This CDR3 has 17 residues. Germline values: CDR1 SGHNT, CDR2 YYREEE (reference sequence). J was trimmed by 7 bases and V by 1 base; bases with no gene match: 15. The clonotype was recovered from a girl aged 2 to 9 in good health and CMV-seropositive. The V and J genes are TRBV5-4 and TRBJ2-5; 8 nucleotides match TRBD2. Sequencing input: PBMCs. CDR3 DNA: TGTGCCAGCAGCTTGTCGGGGGGGGGCGCGGGAGCCCTGACCCAGTACTTC. Encoded protein: CASSLSGGGAGALTQYF. Looking up the rest from reference TRBV5-4 and TRBJ2-5 gives the full variable domain: ETGVTQSPTHLIKTRGQQVTLRCSSQSGHNTVSWYQQALGQGPQFIFQYYREEENGRGNFPPRFSGLQFPNYSSELNVNALELDDSALYLCASSLSGGGAGALTQYFGPGTRLLVL.